Listed below are T cell receptor beta chains from one sample, sequenced in a study of graft-versus-host responses after intestinal transplantation. What these receptors recognize is not known. The data were produced by immunoSEQ multiplex PCR, yet TCRdb's version contains in-frame clones alone and is incomplete. The table shows 90,000 or so clones, with roughly 80% occurring only once. Sequencing was performed on unstimulated CD4+ T cells sorted from spleen or lymph node cells, taken before intestinal transplant. Source of these receptors: a human donor who received an intestinal transplant. CDR3s include the opening cysteine and the closing phenylalanine or tryptophan. Fields, in order: CDR3 DNA, CDR3 protein, clone size, V gene, J gene, D gene, CDR3 length. D genes are given only for firm matches. Where a row states a size, it is once, few, many or the class of an expanded clone; other rows omit it.

TGTGCCAGCAGCCCGGGATCGGAGCAGTTCTTC	CASSPGSEQFF	NA	TRBV7-2	TRBJ2-1	NA	11
TGTGCCAGCAGCTTATTCAGGGCCTATGAGACCCAGTACTTC	CASSLFRAYETQYF	NA	TRBV7-2	TRBJ2-5	NA	14
TGTGCCAGCAGAGACACAGGGGGCTACACCGGGGAGCTGTTTTTT	CASRDTGGYTGELFF	NA	TRBV6-1	TRBJ2-2	TRBD1	15
TGTGCCAGCAGTCGCGGACTAGGTCTTTTCTTC	CASSRGLGLFF	NA	TRBV6-4	TRBJ2-1	TRBD2	11
TGCGCCAGCAGCTTGTCAGGGTACGAGACCCAGTACTTC	CASSLSGYETQYF	NA	TRBV5-1	TRBJ2-5	NA	13
TGTGCCAGCATCGGGACACCGCCTTTGAACACTGAAGCTTTCTTT	CASIGTPPLNTEAFF	NA	TRBV28	TRBJ1-1	NA	15
TGTGCCAGCGAGACAGTCTCGAACACTGAAGCTTTCTTT	CASETVSNTEAFF	once	TRBV2	TRBJ1-1	NA	13
TGTGCCAGCAGTTCCCCCGGGACAGATGGCTACACCTTC	CASSSPGTDGYTF	once	TRBV28	TRBJ1-2	TRBD1	13
TGTGCCAGCAGTTTATGGGAACTAGCGGGGGAGGGGGAGCAGTTCTTC	CASSLWELAGEGEQFF	once	TRBV28	TRBJ2-1	TRBD2	16
TGTGCCAGCAGTTTTTCCTGGGGGGCAGATACGCAGTATTTT	CASSFSWGADTQYF	NA	TRBV27	TRBJ2-3	NA	14
TGTGCCAGCAGTGACGGGACAGGGGGTGCCACCGGGGAGCTGTTTTTT	CASSDGTGGATGELFF	NA	TRBV7-7	TRBJ2-2	TRBD1	16
TGTGGAGCGTCGGCGAGGGCTGGAAACACCATATATTTT	CGASARAGNTIYF	NA	TRBV5-4	TRBJ1-3	NA	13
TGTGCCAGCAGCTTGTTTCAGGGGAACAATCAGCCCCAGCATTTT	CASSLFQGNNQPQHF	NA	TRBV5-6	TRBJ1-5	NA	15
TGTGCCAGCAGTCGTGGACTAGCCGGGGAGACCCAGTACTTC	CASSRGLAGETQYF	NA	TRBV28	TRBJ2-5	TRBD2	14
TGTGCCAGTAGAATGAGCGGAGGAGGCACAGATACGCAGTATTTT	CASRMSGGGTDTQYF	NA	TRBV19	TRBJ2-3	NA	15
TGTGCCAGCAGTACCCCTATTACTTTTGAGCAGTTCTTC	CASSTPITFEQFF	NA	TRBV6-5	TRBJ2-1	NA	13
TGTGCCAGCAGTCCCCTTAATGAAAAACTGTTTTTT	CASSPLNEKLFF	NA	TRBV28	TRBJ1-4	NA	12
TGTGCCAGCTCACCCGGACTAGCGGGAGACAATGAGCAGTTCTTC	CASSPGLAGDNEQFF	NA	TRBV18	TRBJ2-1	TRBD2	15
TGTGCCAGCAGTATTAACCCGGGACTAGCGAGCAATGAGCAGTTCTTC	CASSINPGLASNEQFF	NA	TRBV27	TRBJ2-1	TRBD2	16
TGTGCCAGCAGTTTAGGTCTAGCGAGCACAGATACGCAGTATTTT	CASSLGLASTDTQYF	NA	TRBV28	TRBJ2-3	NA	15
TGTGCCAGCAGCTTACAGCGTTACACTGAAGCTTTCTTT	CASSLQRYTEAFF	NA	TRBV28	TRBJ1-1	NA	13
TGCAGCGTTGAAGATACTCCTGGGGCCAACGTCCTGACTTTC	CSVEDTPGANVLTF	NA	TRBV29-1	TRBJ2-6	NA	14
TGTGCCAGCTTACCGGGACAGGGGGCTCTGTTGTTTATCAATGAGCAGTTCTTC	CASLPGQGALLFINEQFF	NA	TRBV2	TRBJ2-1	TRBD1	18
TGCGCCAGCAGCCCCGGGGACTCCTTCTACGAGCAGTACTTC	CASSPGDSFYEQYF	NA	TRBV5-1	TRBJ2-7	NA	14
TGTGCCAGCAGAACCCGGACTAGCGTTTACAATGAGCAGTTCTTC	CASRTRTSVYNEQFF	NA	TRBV28	TRBJ2-1	TRBD2	15
TGTGCCAGCAGCGCCCGTGGGGGGGGGAAGGCCGGGGAGCTGTTTTTT	CASSARGGGKAGELFF	NA	TRBV5-4	TRBJ2-2	TRBD2	16
TGTGCCAACAGTTTCTACAGCAGTGACTCTGGGGCCAACGTCCTGACTTTC	CANSFYSSDSGANVLTF	NA	TRBV28	TRBJ2-6	NA	17
TGCGCCAGCAGCTTGGAACTAGCGAGAAGCACAGATACGCAGTATTTT	CASSLELARSTDTQYF	NA	TRBV5-1	TRBJ2-3	TRBD2	16